One sample yielded the 13 T cell receptor beta chains listed below, sequenced in a study of shared clonotypes between healthy human individuals. CD45RO negativity and positive selection for CCR7 defined naive CD8 cells, a population that excluded terminally differentiated effector memory CD45RA+ cells. Measured with immunoSEQ multiplex PCR; TCRdb has only the in-frame clones, and not every one. The sample has around 580,000 clones, roughly 98% seen once. What was sequenced was naive CD8+ T cells sorted from blood. The receptors come from a man aged 25 to 40 in good health.

This clone occurred a few times. The chain employs TRBV7-9 and TRBJ2-5; weak D call: TRBD2 (6 bases). The end of the DNA aligns better with TRBJ2-7, so the J call may be wrong. In germline, CDR1 is SEHNR, CDR2 FQNEAQ (reference sequence). The CDR3 is 17 amino acids. The chain's CDR3 is CASSPTRGALASYEQYF. The CDR3 DNA reads TGTGCCAGCAGCCCGACAAGAGGGGCACTAGCCTCCTACGAGCAGTACTTC.

V is TRBV2 and J is TRBJ1-2; possibly TRBD1 for D (5 bases). The ends were cut back, 8 bases at V and 7 bases at J, with 17 bases in the middle. Germline assignment: CDR1 SNHLY and CDR2 FYNNEI. The CDR3 loop spans 13 amino acids. As DNA, the CDR3 is TGTGCCAGCTTCGGGGGATTTCTCTTTGGCTACACCTTC. This encodes CASFGGFLFGYTF.

The CDR3 sequence: CASGSGRAYEQYF. The DNA of the CDR3 is TGTGCCAGCGGAAGCGGGAGGGCCTACGAGCAGTACTTC. The rearrangement uses TRBV9 and TRBJ2-7; 10 bases are a match to TRBD2. V shed 7 bases and J 2 bases; nucleotides not matched to a gene: 3. The CDR3 covers 13 residues. Germline V gives CDR1 SGDLS, CDR2 YYNGEE.

The chain employs TRBV5-4 and TRBJ2-1, with unresolved D. The CDR3 is 12 amino acids. Trimming removed 0 bases at V and 9 bases at J, with 7 bases between. Germline V gives CDR1 SGHNT, CDR2 YYREEE (reference sequence). Here the CDR3 DNA reads TGTGCCAGCAGCTTGGGACCACGTGAGCAGTTCTTC. It translates to CASSLGPREQFF.

On this clone: Different DNA sequences within this sample yield the same CDR3. J is TRBJ1-1 and V is TRBV5-1; 7 bases agree with TRBD1. J gave up 0 bases and V 0 bases, and 2 bases lay outside the gene matches. CDR1 is SGHRS and CDR2 is YFSETQ in the germline V gene. The CDR3 is 15 amino acids. The CDR3 DNA reads as TGCGCCAGCAGCTTGGCCGGGACAGTGAACACTGAAGCTTTCTTT. Translation gives CASSLAGTVNTEAFF.

This rearrangement joins TRBV30 to TRBJ2-7, with D possibly being TRBD1 or TRBD2 (5 bases each). V dropped 3 bases and J dropped 3 bases, with 15 bases sitting between them. The CDR3 is 14 residues long. Per the germline V gene, CDR1 is GTSNPN and CDR2 is SVGIG (reference sequence). As DNA, the CDR3 is TGTGCCTGGAGCCCGGGACCCACCCTCTACGAGCAGTACTTC. Amino acids: CAWSPGPTLYEQYF. The full variable domain, with the rest looked up from reference TRBV30 and TRBJ2-7, is SQTIHQWPATLVQPVGSPLSLECTVEGTSNPNLYWYRQAAGRGLQLLFYSVGIGQISSEVPQNLSASRPQDRQFILSSKKLLLSDSGFYLCAWSPGPTLYEQYFGPGTRLTVT.

Here the CDR3 DNA reads TGCAGCGTTGAAAAGAAATCCAGGGAAACCTACGAGCAGTACTTC. Translated, it gives CSVEKKSRETYEQYF. The chain joins TRBV29-1 to TRBJ2-7; D might be TRBD1 (5 bases). The germline V gene has CDR1 SQVTM and CDR2 ANQGSEA. This CDR3 is built from 15 residues. Trimming stripped 2 bases from V and 2 bases from J, with 16 bases between.

This chain links TRBV5-4 with TRBJ2-3, with 8 bases aligning to TRBD1. The CDR3 totals 13 residues. Germline lookup yields CDR1 SGHNT and CDR2 YYREEE (reference sequence). V gave up 4 bases and J gave up 3 bases; unmatched junction bases: 1. For the CDR3, the DNA is TGTGCCAGCAGCCGACAGGGGACAGATACGCAGTATTTT. Translating it yields CASSRQGTDTQYF.

This clone was recorded once. This rearrangement joins TRBV2 to TRBJ2-1; TRBD2 agrees at 7 bases. The CDR3 covers 16 residues. CDR1 and CDR2 (germline): SNHLY, FYNNEI. V shed 3 bases and J 0 bases; nucleotides not matched to a gene: 5. The CDR3 coding sequence is TGTGCCAGCAGTGACCCGTCTAGCGGCTCCTACAATGAGCAGTTCTTC. Protein: CASSDPSSGSYNEQFF.

This rearrangement joins TRBV27 to TRBJ2-7, with TRBD2 matching over 9 bases. This CDR3 region has 13 residues. Germline V gene data show CDR1 as MNHEY and CDR2 as SMNVEV (reference sequence). V shed 6 bases, J shed 5 bases, and the junction held 5 bases outside the gene matches. CDR3 sequence reads: CASRTSGLDEQYF. CDR3 nucleotides: TGTGCCAGCAGGACTAGCGGCCTCGACGAGCAGTACTTC.

The V gene is TRBV2, the J gene TRBJ2-2; TRBD2 matches at 8 bases. This CDR3 has 18 amino acids. V was pared by 4 bases and J by 3 bases, with 13 bases of the junction left unmatched. Germline CDR1 SNHLY, CDR2 FYNNEI. CDR3 residues: CASSVAGLVGRHTGELFF. The CDR3 DNA is TGTGCCAGCAGTGTGGCGGGACTAGTGGGAAGGCACACCGGGGAGCTGTTTTTT.

The chain has TRBV2 and TRBJ2-7; TRBD1 matches at 7 bases. Germline V gene lookup returns CDR1 SNHLY and CDR2 FYNNEI. J was trimmed by 4 bases and V by 10 bases; bases with no gene match: 4. The CDR3 extends over 11 amino acids. CDR3 sequence reads: CAIRDRYEQYF. The CDR3 DNA follows: TGTGCCATCCGGGACAGATACGAGCAGTACTTC.

The chain has TRBV2 and TRBJ2-1; possibly TRBD1 for D (6 bases). Trimming pared 6 bases from V and 4 bases from J, leaving 13 bases between. The germline gives CDR1 SNHLY, CDR2 FYNNEI. This CDR3 comprises 14 residues. In nucleotides, the CDR3 is TGTGCCAGCAGCAACTTGGGACAATACAATGAGCAGTTCTTC. It is translated as CASSNLGQYNEQFF.